This paragraph covers one T cell receptor (beta chain) sequence. TCRdb keeps only in-frame clones here, not all; method: immunoSEQ multiplex PCR. The profile shows under 300,000 clones, approximately 90% of them singletons. Germline V gene lookup returns CDR1 LGHNA and CDR2 YSLEER. The V end lost 5 bases, the J end lost 1 base, and 11 bases lay between the germline ends. The CDR3 extends over 14 amino acids. Treatment described: around 19 received Ad26.COV2.S at low or high dose, single or two shots; 5 received placebo; per-sample allocation not given. Following the first vaccine or placebo injection, samples were taken on day 63. The sample is drawn from a study of Ad26.COV2.S vaccination and SARS-CoV-2 variants. Study-level information: Intramuscular Ad26.COV2.S at 5x10^10 or 1x10^11 viral particles.

The sequencing used peripheral blood, collected in a trial of Ad26.COV2.S vaccine versus placebo. The V gene is TRBV4-3, the J gene TRBJ2-5, with D tentatively TRBD2 (6 bases). The sequence was collected from a person between 18 and 65 years old who received the Ad26.COV2.S COVID-19 vaccine or a placebo. CDR3 region: CASSWGGLQETQYF. The CDR3 DNA reads as TGCGCCAGCAGCTGGGGAGGCCTCCAAGAGACCCAGTACTTC.